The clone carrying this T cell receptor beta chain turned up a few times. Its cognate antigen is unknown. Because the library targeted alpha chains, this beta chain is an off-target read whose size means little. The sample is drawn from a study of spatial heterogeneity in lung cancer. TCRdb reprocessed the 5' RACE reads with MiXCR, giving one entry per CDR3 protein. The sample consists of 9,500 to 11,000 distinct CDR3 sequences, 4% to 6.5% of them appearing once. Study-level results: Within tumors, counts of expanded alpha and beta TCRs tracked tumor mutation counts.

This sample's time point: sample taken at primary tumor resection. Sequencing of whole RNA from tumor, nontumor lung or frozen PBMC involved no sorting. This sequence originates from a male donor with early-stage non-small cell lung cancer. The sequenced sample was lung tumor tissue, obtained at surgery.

The CDR3 DNA reads as TGCAGTGCTAGAGATCGCCAGTTCAGCACAGATACGCAGTATTTT. This codes for CSARDRQFSTDTQYF. This chain links TRBV20-1 with TRBJ2-3; no clear D gene. Germline V gene data show CDR1 as DFQATT and CDR2 as SNEGSKA (reference sequence). The CDR3 totals 15 residues. V lost 0 bases, J lost 0 bases, and 10 bases lay in between.